This T cell receptor (beta chain) was captured by sequencing in a study of T cells in localized non-small cell lung cancer. Trimming shortened V by 2 bases and J by 6 bases, and 11 bases separated the two germline ends. The germline gives CDR1 MNHEY, CDR2 SMNVEV (reference sequence). The CDR3 totals 14 residues. Some clones are missing from TCRdb's copy, which holds only in-frame ones; the method was immunoSEQ multiplex PCR. This table holds roughly 38,000 clones, about 90% found once. Notes on the study in general: Sequencing involved a lone tumor region, leaving heterogeneity possible. Exceeding tumor, uninvolved adjacent lung had the highest T cell clonality.

This clone is labeled as medium-sized. Its matching antigen is unknown. This TCR derives from a woman aged 40-69 years with stage I lung adenocarcinoma. Sequenced here: peripheral blood, sampled before any cancer treatment. This chain connects TRBV27 to TRBJ1-5; tentative D call: TRBD1 (5 bases). In DNA, the CDR3 is TGTGCCAGCAGTTTAGGGGGGGGACGTCAGCCCCAGCATTTT. Protein: CASSLGGGRQPQHF.